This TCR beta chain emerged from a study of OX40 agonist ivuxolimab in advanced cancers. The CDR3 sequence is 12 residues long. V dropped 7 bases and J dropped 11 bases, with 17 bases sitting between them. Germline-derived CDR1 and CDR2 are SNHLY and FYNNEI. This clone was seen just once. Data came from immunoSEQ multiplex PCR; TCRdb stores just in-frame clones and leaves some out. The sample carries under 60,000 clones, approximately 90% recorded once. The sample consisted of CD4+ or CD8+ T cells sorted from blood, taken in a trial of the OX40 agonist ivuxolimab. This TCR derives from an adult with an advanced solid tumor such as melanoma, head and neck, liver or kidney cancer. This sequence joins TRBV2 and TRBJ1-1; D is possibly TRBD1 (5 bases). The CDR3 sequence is CASTFGGVEAFF. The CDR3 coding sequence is TGTGCCAGCACGTTCGGGGGTGTGGAGGCTTTCTTT. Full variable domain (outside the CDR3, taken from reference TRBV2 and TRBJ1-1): EPEVTQTPSHQVTQMGQEVILRCVPISNHLYFYWYRQILGQKVEFLVSFYNNEISEKSEIFDDQFSVERPDGSNFTLKIRSTKLEDSAMYFCASTFGGVEAFFGQGTRLTVV.